This TCR beta chain was recovered during a study of cytomegalovirus exposure and HLA in healthy donors. Primers for the PCR totalled 60 Vbeta and 13 Jbeta. Sequencing was performed with immunoSEQ multiplex PCR; in TCRdb, only in-frame clones are kept and a portion is missing. The sample contains nearly 110,000 clones, 70% to 85% of which appear only once. From germline, CDR1 is SGHVS and CDR2 FQNEAQ. The V and J ends lost 1 base and 1 base respectively, with 4 bases between them. The CDR3 totals 13 residues. Sequencing used PBMCs. This rearrangement joins TRBV7-8 to TRBJ1-1, with D unclear. This sequence originates from a boy between 10 and 17 years old in good health and CMV-seronegative. The CDR3 is CASSLGENTEAFF. DNA of the CDR3: TGTGCCAGCAGCTTAGGAGAGAACACTGAAGCTTTCTTT.